Listed below are T cell receptor beta chains from one sample, sequenced in a study of blood T cell repertoires in COVID-19. The method was immunoSEQ multiplex PCR; TCRdb's version includes in-frame clones alone and lacks a portion of them. The sample carries some 220,000 clones, 75% to 90% recorded once. The sample was peripheral blood. The receptors were gathered from a woman in her 70s with COVID-19, enrolled during active disease. Both conserved end residues are part of each CDR3. Each record gives: clone size, J gene, CDR3 length, D gene, V gene, CDR3 DNA, CDR3 protein. D genes are given only for firm matches. Rows give clone size only sometimes, using once, few, many, or a class for an expanded clone.

>medium-sized|TRBJ2-1|14|.|TRBV9
TGTGCCAGCAGCGTAGAAATGACTTACAATGAGCAGTTCTTC
CASSVEMTYNEQFF
>.|TRBJ2-2|14|TRBD1|TRBV9
TGTGCCAGCAGCGCATCGACAGGGGGCCGGGAGCTGTTTTTT
CASSASTGGRELFF
>.|TRBJ1-1|14|TRBD1|TRBV27
TGTGCCAGCAGTTTGATAGGGGGCAACACTGAAGCTTTCTTT
CASSLIGGNTEAFF
>.|TRBJ1-5|14|TRBD1|TRBV30
TGTGCCTGGAGAAGGCAGGGGGCGATTCAGCCCCAGCATTTT
CAWRRQGAIQPQHF
>.|TRBJ2-7|14|TRBD1|TRBV5-1
TGCGCCAGCAGCGGATTGGGACAGGGGTACGAGCAGTACTTC
CASSGLGQGYEQYF
>few|TRBJ1-3|14|TRBD1|TRBV2
TGTGCCAGCAGTGCGGACAGGGGAATAAACACCATATATTTT
CASSADRGINTIYF
>.|TRBJ2-3|15|TRBD1|TRBV5-1
TGCGCCAGCAGCCCTACAGGGGTCCACACAGATACGCAGTATTTT
CASSPTGVHTDTQYF
>.|TRBJ2-7|12|.|TRBV18
TGTGCCAGCTCAACTCAGGGATACGAGCAGTACTTC
CASSTQGYEQYF
>.|TRBJ1-1|14|TRBD1|TRBV28
TGTGCCAGCACGCAACCAGGGGGCGTCACTGAAGCTTTCTTT
CASTQPGGVTEAFF
>.|TRBJ1-1|13|TRBD1|TRBV6-5
TGTGCCAGCACCTTGACAGGGGATGCTGAAGCTTTCTTT
CASTLTGDAEAFF
>few|TRBJ2-5|13|TRBD1|TRBV30
TGTGCCTGGAAGCTGACAGGGTCGGAGACCCAGTACTTC
CAWKLTGSETQYF
>few|TRBJ2-7|13|TRBD2|TRBV27
TGTGCCACAGGGTCTAGCGGGACCCACGAGCAGTACTTC
CATGSSGTHEQYF
>.|TRBJ2-3|18|.|TRBV9
TGTGCCAGCAGCCCCCGCGACCCTGAGGGCCGACTCACAGATACGCAGTATTTT
CASSPRDPEGRLTDTQYF
>.|TRBJ1-5|15|.|TRBV28
TGTGCCAGCAGTTTATGGGGGGCTCAGGAACAGCCCCAGCATTTT
CASSLWGAQEQPQHF